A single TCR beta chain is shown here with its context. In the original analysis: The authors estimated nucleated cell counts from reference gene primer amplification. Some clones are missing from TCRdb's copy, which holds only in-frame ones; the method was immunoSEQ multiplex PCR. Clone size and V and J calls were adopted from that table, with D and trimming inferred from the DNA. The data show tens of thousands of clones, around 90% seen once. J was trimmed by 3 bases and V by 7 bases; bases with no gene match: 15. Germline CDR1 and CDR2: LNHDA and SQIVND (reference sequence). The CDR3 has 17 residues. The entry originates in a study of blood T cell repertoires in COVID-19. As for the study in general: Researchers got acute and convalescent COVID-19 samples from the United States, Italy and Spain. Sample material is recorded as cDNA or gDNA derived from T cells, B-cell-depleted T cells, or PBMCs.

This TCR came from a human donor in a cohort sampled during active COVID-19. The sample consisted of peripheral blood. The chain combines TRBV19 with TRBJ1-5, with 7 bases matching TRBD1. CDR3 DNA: TGTGCCAGTACCGAGATTCCGGGACAGACGAACAATCAGCCCCAGCATTTT. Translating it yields CASTEIPGQTNNQPQHF.